This T cell receptor beta chain was profiled in a study of human T cells and chemical hapten exposure. About the study: How much TCR each sample yielded varied, mostly because pooled library volumes differed slightly.

V shed 10 bases, J shed 2 bases, and the junction held 9 bases outside the gene matches. CDR3 length: 14 residues. Germline lookup yields CDR1 ENHRY and CDR2 SYGVKD. TCRdb used MiXCR to reprocess the RACE reads, holding one entry per CDR3 protein. The sample consists of about 90,000 distinct CDR3 sequences, roughly 10% of them appearing once. The time point: patch test 1, 2 weeks after DPC sensitization. Treatment: therapeutic diphenylcyclopropenone sensitization with weekly scalp DPC. The study, taken as a whole, reports: Alopecia affecting every donor means their immune response may not match healthy people's. TCRs above 1 in 1000 frequency did not change with DPC sensitization.

As concerns this clonotype: What it binds is not known.

The chain links TRBV10-3 to TRBJ2-3, with 7 bases aligning to TRBD1. This TCR was sampled from a middle-aged man with alopecia areata. Some clones in this sample may be carry-over from other donors' samples. This specimen consisted of whole blood, obtained in connection with sensitization to the hapten diphenylcyclopropenone (DPC). CDR3 nucleotides: TGTGCCACCCGGGACAGAGTTGACACAGATACGCAGTATTTT. Translation: CATRDRVDTDTQYF.